Presented here are 5 T cell receptor beta chains from one specimen sequenced in a study of PD-1 blockade in classical Hodgkin lymphoma. Every patient had relapsed following autologous stem cell transplantation, and cohorts differed in brentuximab vedotin exposure. Sequencing was performed with immunoSEQ multiplex PCR; in TCRdb, only in-frame clones are kept and a portion is missing. Here the sample spans under 95,000 clones, about 90% being singletons. Here the sequenced sample was peripheral blood mononuclear cells (PBMCs), taken before the second cycle of nivolumab. The receptor set was obtained from a human donor with classical Hodgkin lymphoma.

V and J are TRBV5-1 and TRBJ2-5; weak D call: TRBD2 (5 bases). Trimming pared 5 bases from V and 5 bases from J, leaving 19 bases between. CDR3 length equals 15 residues. Germline V gene sequence: CDR1 SGHRS, CDR2 YFSETQ. The CDR3 loop is CASRARLGPGETQYF. For the CDR3, the DNA is TGCGCCAGCAGGGCCAGACTGGGTCCGGGGGAGACCCAGTACTTC.

The CDR3 sequence is CASSLASDNTNYGYTF. In nucleotides, the CDR3 is TGTGCCAGCAGCTTGGCCTCAGACAACACTAACTATGGCTACACCTTC. This chain joins TRBV5-4 and TRBJ1-2; D unresolved. Germline CDR1 reads SGHNT; CDR2 reads YYREEE (reference sequence). V shed 0 bases and J shed 0 bases, with 12 bases lying between them. This CDR3 is built from 16 residues.

The sample holds one count of this clone. V is TRBV30 and J is TRBJ2-1; 7 positions match TRBD1. The junction had 8 bases not matched to a gene; V was cut back by 0 bases and J by 6 bases. CDR3 length: 15 amino acids. The germline V gene has CDR1 GTSNPN and CDR2 SVGIG (reference sequence). CDR3 DNA sequence: TGTGCCTGGAGTGTTGACAGGGCTGGATTCAATGAGCAGTTCTTC. This sequence encodes CAWSVDRAGFNEQFF. The full variable domain, its missing parts supplied by reference TRBV30 and TRBJ2-1, is SQTIHQWPATLVQPVGSPLSLECTVEGTSNPNLYWYRQAAGRGLQLLFYSVGIGQISSEVPQNLSASRPQDRQFILSSKKLLLSDSGFYLCAWSVDRAGFNEQFFGPGTRLTVL.

CDR3 region: CASSTGLAGGQFF. CDR3 nucleotide sequence: TGTGCCAGCAGCACGGGACTAGCGGGGGGCCAGTTCTTC. The rearrangement links TRBV6-5 to TRBJ2-1, with 15 bases aligning to TRBD2. CDR1 is MNHEY, CDR2 SVGAGI, per germline. There are 13 residues in the CDR3. Trimming removed 6 bases from V and 13 bases from J; junction bases left unmatched: 4.

This clone occurred a few times. The chain couples TRBV11-2 to TRBJ2-1; D is perhaps TRBD1 or TRBD2 (5 bases each). Germline CDR1 SGHAT, CDR2 FQNNGV. The CDR3 is 12 amino acids. Trimming pared 4 bases from V and 11 bases from J, leaving 12 bases between. The CDR3 nucleotides are TGTGCCAGCAGCTCTTCCGGGGCGCAGCAGTTCTTC. Translated: CASSSSGAQQFF.